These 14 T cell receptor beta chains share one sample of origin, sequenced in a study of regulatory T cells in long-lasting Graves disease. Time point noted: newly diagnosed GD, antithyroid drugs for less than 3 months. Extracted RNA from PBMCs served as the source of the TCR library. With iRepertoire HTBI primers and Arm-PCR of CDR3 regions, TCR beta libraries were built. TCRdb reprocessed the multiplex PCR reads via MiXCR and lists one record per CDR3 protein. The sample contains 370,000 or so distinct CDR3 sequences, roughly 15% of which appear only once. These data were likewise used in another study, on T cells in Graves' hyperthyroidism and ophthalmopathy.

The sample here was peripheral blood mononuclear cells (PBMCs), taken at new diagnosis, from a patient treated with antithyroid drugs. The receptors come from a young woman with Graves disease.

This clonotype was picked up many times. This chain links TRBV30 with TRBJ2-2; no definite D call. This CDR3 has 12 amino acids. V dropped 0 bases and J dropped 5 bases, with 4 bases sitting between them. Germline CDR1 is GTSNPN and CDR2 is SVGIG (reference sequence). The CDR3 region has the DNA TGTGCCTGGAGTGTCCTGACCGGGGAGCTGTTTTTT. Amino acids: CAWSVLTGELFF.

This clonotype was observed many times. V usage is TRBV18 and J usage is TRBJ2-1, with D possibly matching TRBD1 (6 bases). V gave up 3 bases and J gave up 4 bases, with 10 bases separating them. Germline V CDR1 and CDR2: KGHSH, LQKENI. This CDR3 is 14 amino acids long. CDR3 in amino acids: CASSPSGAYNEQFF. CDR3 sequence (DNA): TGTGCCAGCTCACCTTCAGGGGCTTACAATGAGCAGTTCTTC.

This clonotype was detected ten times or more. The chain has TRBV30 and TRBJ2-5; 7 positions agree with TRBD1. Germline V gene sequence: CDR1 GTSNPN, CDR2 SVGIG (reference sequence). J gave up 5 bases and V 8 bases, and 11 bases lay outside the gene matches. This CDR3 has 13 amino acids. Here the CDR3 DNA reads TGTGCCGGATTAGGGGGCCTGGGGGAGACCCAGTACTTC. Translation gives CAGLGGLGETQYF.

This CDR3 is CASSIQGDTGELFF. The CDR3 nucleotides are TGCGCCAGCAGCATACAGGGTGACACCGGGGAGCTGTTTTTT. The V gene is TRBV5-1, the J gene TRBJ2-2, with D perhaps matching TRBD1 (6 bases). The CDR3 runs 14 residues. V was trimmed by 4 bases and J by 3 bases, leaving 10 bases between them. Germline V gene sequence: CDR1 SGHRS, CDR2 YFSETQ.

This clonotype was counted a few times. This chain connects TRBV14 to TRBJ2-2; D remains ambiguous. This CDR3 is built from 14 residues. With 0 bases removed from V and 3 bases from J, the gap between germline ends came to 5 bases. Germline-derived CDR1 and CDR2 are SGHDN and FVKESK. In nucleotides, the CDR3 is TGTGCCAGCAGCCAAGATTTGGACACCGGGGAGCTGTTTTTT. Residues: CASSQDLDTGELFF.

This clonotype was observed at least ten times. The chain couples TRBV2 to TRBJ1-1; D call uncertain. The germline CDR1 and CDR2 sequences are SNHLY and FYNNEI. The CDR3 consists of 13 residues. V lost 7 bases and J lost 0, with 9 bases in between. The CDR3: CASKSDLNTEAFF. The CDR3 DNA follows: TGTGCCAGCAAATCCGACCTGAACACTGAAGCTTTCTTT.

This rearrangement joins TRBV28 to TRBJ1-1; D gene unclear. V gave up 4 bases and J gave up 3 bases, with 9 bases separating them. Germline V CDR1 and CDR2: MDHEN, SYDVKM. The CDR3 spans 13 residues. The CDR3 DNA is TGTGCCAGCAGTTCGGACGGATACACTGAAGCTTTCTTT. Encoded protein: CASSSDGYTEAFF.

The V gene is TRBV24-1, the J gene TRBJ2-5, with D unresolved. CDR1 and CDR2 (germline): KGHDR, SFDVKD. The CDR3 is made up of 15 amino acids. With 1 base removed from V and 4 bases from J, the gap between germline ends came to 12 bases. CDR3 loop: CATSDLLSPGETQYF. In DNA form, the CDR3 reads TGTGCCACCAGTGATTTATTAAGCCCCGGAGAGACCCAGTACTTC.

This CDR3 reads CATSDAAEYNEQFF. CDR3 bases: TGTGCCACCAGTGATGCGGCGGAATACAATGAGCAGTTCTTC. The chain carries TRBV24-1 and TRBJ2-1, with D uncertain. The V end lost 3 bases, the J end lost 4 bases, and 9 bases lay between the germline ends. This CDR3 contains 14 residues. From germline, CDR1 is KGHDR and CDR2 SFDVKD.

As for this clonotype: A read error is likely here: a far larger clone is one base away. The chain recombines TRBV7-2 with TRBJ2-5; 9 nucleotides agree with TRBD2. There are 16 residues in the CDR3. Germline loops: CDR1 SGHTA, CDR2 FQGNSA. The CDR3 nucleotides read TGTGCCAGCAGCTTAGGAGCCCTAGCGGGGACGGATGAGCAGCTCTTC. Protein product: CASSLGALAGTDEQLF.

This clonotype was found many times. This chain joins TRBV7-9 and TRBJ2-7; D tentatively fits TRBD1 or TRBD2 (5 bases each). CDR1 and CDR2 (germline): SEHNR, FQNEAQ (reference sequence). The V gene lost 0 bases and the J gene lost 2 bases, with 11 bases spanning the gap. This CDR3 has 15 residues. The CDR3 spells CASSLAGVDPYEQYF. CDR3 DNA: TGTGCCAGCAGCTTAGCGGGGGTGGACCCCTACGAGCAGTACTTC.

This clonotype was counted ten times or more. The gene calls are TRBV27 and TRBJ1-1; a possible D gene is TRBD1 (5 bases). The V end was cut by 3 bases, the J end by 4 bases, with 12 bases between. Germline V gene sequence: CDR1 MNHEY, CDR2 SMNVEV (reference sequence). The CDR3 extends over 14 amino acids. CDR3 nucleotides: TGTGCCAGCAGTTTGAGGGACGGGGGCACTGAAGCTTTCTTT. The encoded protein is CASSLRDGGTEAFF.

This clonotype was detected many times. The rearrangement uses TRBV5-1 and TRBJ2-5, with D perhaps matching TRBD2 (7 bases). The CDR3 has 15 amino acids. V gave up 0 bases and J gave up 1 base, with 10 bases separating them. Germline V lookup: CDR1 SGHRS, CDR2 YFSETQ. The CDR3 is CASSLVGGRQETQYF. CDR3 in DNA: TGCGCCAGCAGCTTGGTCGGGGGGCGCCAAGAGACCCAGTACTTC.

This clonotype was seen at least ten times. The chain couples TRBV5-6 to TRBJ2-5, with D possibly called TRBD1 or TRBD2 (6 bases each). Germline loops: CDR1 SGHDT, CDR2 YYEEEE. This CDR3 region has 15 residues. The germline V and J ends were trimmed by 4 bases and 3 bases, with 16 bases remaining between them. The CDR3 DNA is TGTGCCAGCAGCGACGTCTCGGGGGCAAAAGAGACCCAGTACTTC. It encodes CASSDVSGAKETQYF.